These 29 T cell receptor beta chains were sequenced from one sample in a study of T cells in Graves' hyperthyroidism and ophthalmopathy. Amplified TCR beta CDR3 regions derived from RNA transcripts. In the first-round RT-PCR of the TCR CDR3, the HTBI primer set was used. Each CDR3 protein gets one entry after TCRdb re-called the multiplex PCR reads with MiXCR. The table has 95,000 to 110,000 distinct CDR3 sequences, more than 15% seen once. Sequences were obtained from blood. The source of these receptors is a woman aged 45-65 years with Graves' hyperthyroidism.

This clonotype was picked up many times. The J gene is TRBJ2-2, the V gene TRBV7-8; no reliable D call. This CDR3 is 17 amino acids long. V was trimmed by 4 bases and J by 6 bases, leaving 21 bases between them. Germline lookup yields CDR1 SGHVS and CDR2 FQNEAQ. CDR3 coding DNA: TGTGCCAGCAGCTCCGACGGTAGGGATCGAGCCTCCGGGGAGCTGTTTTTT. This codes for CASSSDGRDRASGELFF.

In its sample, this clonotype was seen many times. The V and J genes are TRBV7-2 and TRBJ1-2; D gene unclear. This CDR3 is built from 12 residues. Between the trimmed V and J ends, which lost 0 bases and 7 bases, there was a span of 6 bases. Germline lookup yields CDR1 SGHTA and CDR2 FQGNSA. The CDR3 nucleotides are TGTGCCAGCAGCTTAGCCCCCGGTGGCTACACCTTC. This encodes CASSLAPGGYTF.

This clonotype has a count of ten or more. The V and J genes are TRBV4-1 and TRBJ1-5; D not resolved. The CDR3 is 13 amino acids. V dropped 4 bases and J dropped 4 bases, with 8 bases sitting between them. The germline V gene has CDR1 MGHRA and CDR2 YSYEKL. DNA of the CDR3: TGCGCCAGCAGCCGATGGCGAAATCAGCCCCAGCATTTT. It translates to CASSRWRNQPQHF.

This clonotype showed up many times. The DNA of the CDR3 is TGTGCCAGCAGCGAAGGACAGGGAAGGGGCACTGAAGCTTTCTTT. It codes for CASSEGQGRGTEAFF. The chain couples TRBV7-9 to TRBJ1-1; 8 positions agree with TRBD1. Germline CDR1 is SEHNR and CDR2 is FQNEAQ (reference sequence). The CDR3 covers 15 residues. With 5 bases clipped from V and 4 bases from J, the junction kept 9 bases outside the gene matches.

In its sample, this clonotype was seen many times. The V gene is TRBV5-8, the J gene TRBJ1-1; D remains unclear. The V gene's germline CDR1 is SGHTS and CDR2 YDEGEE. The CDR3 is 13 residues long. Trimming took off 0 bases at V and 4 bases at J, with 7 bases between the two ends. CDR3: CASSLVRITEAFF. The CDR3 bases are TGTGCCAGCAGCTTGGTGAGGATCACTGAAGCTTTCTTT. Filled out from reference TRBV5-8 and TRBJ1-1, the complete variable domain reads EAGVTQSPTHLIKTRGQQATLRCSPISGHTSVYWYQQALGLGLQFLLWYDEGEERNRGNFPPRFSGRQFPNYSSELNVNALELEDSALYLCASSLVRITEAFFGQGTRLTVV.

This clonotype was seen only a few times. The rearrangement uses TRBV24-1 and TRBJ2-5, with 7 bases fitting TRBD1. The CDR3 covers 15 residues. Unmatched junction bases numbered 12, after V lost 7 bases and J lost 5 bases. CDR1 is KGHDR and CDR2 is SFDVKD in the germline V gene. DNA of the CDR3: TGTGCCACCAGCCGACAGGGTTCCGGCCGGGAGACCCAGTACTTC. Amino acids: CATSRQGSGRETQYF.

This clonotype was recorded many times. V and J are TRBV2 and TRBJ2-5; D is perhaps TRBD2 (6 bases). The germline gives CDR1 SNHLY, CDR2 FYNNEI. The CDR3 covers 12 residues. Between the trimmed V and J ends, which lost 7 bases and 3 bases, there was a span of 9 bases. This CDR3 reads CASNGGKETQYF. The CDR3 DNA follows: TGTGCCAGCAATGGGGGGAAAGAGACCCAGTACTTC.

At least ten counts were recorded for this clonotype. The rearrangement uses TRBV5-6 and TRBJ1-4, with D hard to call. Germline values: CDR1 SGHDT, CDR2 YYEEEE. The CDR3 length is 10 residues. Between the trimmed V and J ends, which lost 0 bases and 11 bases, there was a span of 2 bases. CDR3 protein: CASSLGKLFF. The CDR3 DNA reads as TGTGCCAGCAGCTTGGGCAAACTGTTTTTT. The whole variable domain, filled in from reference TRBV5-6 and TRBJ1-4, reads DAGVTQSPTHLIKTRGQQVTLRCSPKSGHDTVSWYQQALGQGPQFIFQYYEEEERQRGNFPDRFSGHQFPNYSSELNVNALLLGDSALYLCASSLGKLFFGSGTQLSVL.

This clonotype was seen at least ten times. The CDR3: CASSLRKGENTEAFF. CDR3 DNA: TGTGCCAGCAGCTTACGGAAAGGGGAGAACACTGAAGCTTTCTTT. This chain links TRBV7-6 with TRBJ1-1; tentatively, D is TRBD1 (5 bases). The germline V gene encodes CDR1 SGHVS and CDR2 FNYEAQ. V gave up 2 bases and J gave up 1 base, with 11 bases separating them. This CDR3 region has 15 residues. The variable domain in full, completed from reference TRBV7-6 and TRBJ1-1, reads GAGVSQSPRYKVTKRGQDVALRCDPISGHVSLYWYRQALGQGPEFLTYFNYEAQQDKSGLPNDRFSAERPEGSISTLTIQRTEQRDSAMYRCASSLRKGENTEAFFGQGTRLTVV.

In this sample, this clonotype turned up many times. V is TRBV18 and J is TRBJ2-1; D gene uncertain. V lost 3 bases to trimming and J lost 5 bases, with 8 bases between them. CDR1 is KGHSH and CDR2 is LQKENI in the germline V gene. The CDR3 extends over 13 amino acids. The CDR3 sequence: CASSPSCDNEQFF. CDR3 coding DNA: TGTGCCAGCTCACCGAGCTGTGACAATGAGCAGTTCTTC.

This clonotype was recorded at least ten times. The chain couples TRBV6-1 to TRBJ2-3; D possibly corresponds to TRBD2 (6 bases). In germline, CDR1 is MNHNS, CDR2 SASEGT. Between the trimmed V and J ends, which lost 6 bases and 1 base, there was a span of 17 bases. The CDR3 length is 16 residues. The CDR3 here is CASRASVLWGTDTQYF. The CDR3 DNA reads TGTGCCAGCAGGGCTAGCGTTCTATGGGGCACAGATACGCAGTATTTT.

This clonotype was counted many times. The chain employs TRBV20-1 and TRBJ2-2; D is unresolved. This CDR3 contains 14 residues. V was shortened by 6 bases and J by 0 bases, with 11 bases between the two germline ends. Germline V gene lookup returns CDR1 DFQATT and CDR2 SNEGSKA (reference sequence). CDR3 loop: CSAPSRANTGELFF. The CDR3, as DNA: TGCAGTGCACCGTCTAGGGCGAACACCGGGGAGCTGTTTTTT.

About this clonotype: A much larger clone lies one base from this, so it may be a read error. The chain employs TRBV28 and TRBJ2-1; 7 bases fit TRBD2. Germline-derived CDR1 and CDR2 are MDHEN and SYDVKM. Trimming took 6 bases from V and 5 from J; bases not matched to a gene: 13. The length of the CDR3 is 16 residues. The CDR3 loop is CASRPQRDPIHNEQFF. In DNA, the CDR3 is TGTGCCAGCAGGCCTCAGCGGGATCCGATACACAATGAGCAGTTCTTC.

This clonotype was observed a handful of times. The chain has TRBV19 and TRBJ2-5; D is possibly TRBD1 or TRBD2 (5 bases each). Germline values: CDR1 LNHDA, CDR2 SQIVND (reference sequence). V shed 4 bases and J shed 5 bases, with 11 bases lying between them. This CDR3 region has 13 residues. DNA for the CDR3: TGTGCCAGTAGTAGGGACCCCTGGGAGACCCAGTACTTC. It yields the protein CASSRDPWETQYF.

This clonotype was found once. The CDR3 ends on some other residue instead of the conserved phenylalanine or tryptophan, so this is likely a read error. This chain's CDR3 is CASSQAGNTEAFL. The CDR3 coding sequence is TGTGCCAGCAGCCAAGCCGGGAACACTGAAGCTTTCCTT. V and J are TRBV14 and TRBJ1-1; D gene unclear. V was pared by 1 base and J by 1 base, with 4 bases between. The germline CDR1 and CDR2 sequences are SGHDN and FVKESK. The CDR3 consists of 13 residues.

This clonotype came up many times. The chain recombines TRBV28 with TRBJ2-1, with 7 bases identical to TRBD1. V trimming: 5 bases; J trimming: 8 bases; junction bases outside the gene matches: 6. The CDR3 has 13 amino acids. Germline V gene data show CDR1 as MDHEN and CDR2 as SYDVKM. The CDR3 bases are TGTGCCAGCAGTGACAGGGATGGGTATGAGCAGTTCTTC. It translates to CASSDRDGYEQFF.

This clonotype appeared many times. The J gene is TRBJ1-5, the V gene TRBV19, with 8 bases matching TRBD1. The CDR3 covers 14 residues. Germline V gene data show CDR1 as LNHDA and CDR2 as SQIVND (reference sequence). J was trimmed by 6 bases and V by 5 bases; bases with no gene match: 6. The CDR3 nucleotides read TGTGCCAGTAGTCTGACAGGGGACGCTCAGCCCCAGCATTTT. It specifies CASSLTGDAQPQHF.

The genes are TRBV30 and TRBJ1-1; D gene uncertain. The CDR3 is 13 residues long. Trimming shortened V by 2 bases and J by 3 bases, and 10 bases separated the two germline ends. Per germline, CDR1 GTSNPN and CDR2 SVGIG (reference sequence). CDR3 sequence (DNA): TGTGCCTGGAGTCAACAGCCCTACACTGAAGCTTTCTTT. It translates to CAWSQQPYTEAFF.

This clonotype appeared many times. The chain links TRBV18 to TRBJ2-1; either TRBD1 or TRBD2 may fit D (5 bases each). The CDR3 consists of 13 residues. Germline loops: CDR1 KGHSH, CDR2 LQKENI. Trimming removed 3 bases from V and 7 bases from J, with 10 bases in between. Here the CDR3 reads CASSPGPTNEQFF. CDR3 bases: TGTGCCAGCTCACCGGGACCGACGAATGAGCAGTTCTTC.

This clonotype was recorded many times. V usage is TRBV6-1 and J usage is TRBJ2-7, with 9 bases matching TRBD2. The CDR3 consists of 15 residues. Germline V gives CDR1 MNHNS, CDR2 SASEGT. The V segment lost 4 bases and the J segment 3 bases; nucleotides outside the gene matches: 7. CDR3 region: CASSVLAGAYYEQYV. The CDR3 region has the DNA TGTGCCAGCAGTGTACTAGCGGGTGCGTACTACGAGCAGTACGTC.

This clonotype occurred many times. The J gene is TRBJ1-6, the V gene TRBV2, with D maybe TRBD1 (6 bases). The ends were cut back, 7 bases at V and 13 bases at J, with 14 bases in the middle. This CDR3 comprises 12 residues. The germline CDR1 and CDR2 sequences are SNHLY and FYNNEI. The CDR3 loop reads CASTLGGAPLHF. CDR3 nucleotide sequence: TGTGCCAGCACCTTGGGGGGGGCTCCCCTCCACTTT.

The chain is built from TRBV28 and TRBJ2-7, with D possibly TRBD2 on 5 matching bases. Trimming pared 3 bases from V and 7 bases from J, leaving 16 bases between. Germline CDR1 reads MDHEN; CDR2 reads SYDVKM. The CDR3 is 14 amino acids. CDR3 nucleotides: TGTGCCAGCAGTTTGGTCTTGGGAGAAGGGGAGCAGTACTTC. It encodes CASSLVLGEGEQYF.

This clonotype was seen many times. The V gene is TRBV3-1, the J gene TRBJ2-7; 10 bases match TRBD1. The germline gives CDR1 LGHDT, CDR2 YNNKEL (reference sequence). The CDR3 has 15 amino acids. With V trimmed by 4 bases and J by 6 bases, 9 bases remained unmatched. In DNA, the CDR3 is TGTGCCAGCAGCCCGGGGACAGGGGCTTCGGGCGAGCAGTACTTC. It encodes CASSPGTGASGEQYF.

This clonotype was counted a few times. This chain connects TRBV20-1 to TRBJ2-3, with D possibly TRBD2 on 5 matching bases. V shed 3 bases and J shed 1 base, with 17 bases lying between them. Per germline, CDR1 DFQATT and CDR2 SNEGSKA (reference sequence). The CDR3 sequence is 16 residues long. The CDR3 DNA reads as TGCAGTGCTAGCCCGGGGAAGGGCTACGGCACAGATACGCAGTATTTT. Translating it yields CSASPGKGYGTDTQYF.

This clonotype was observed at least ten times. This sequence joins TRBV7-2 and TRBJ1-2, with TRBD1 matching over 8 bases. V dropped 1 base and J dropped 4; count of bases not matched to a gene: 8. This CDR3 has 16 amino acids. Germline V gene data show CDR1 as SGHTA and CDR2 as FQGNSA. Here the CDR3 reads CASSLVGSGGGYGYTF. Written as DNA, the CDR3 is TGTGCCAGCAGCTTAGTGGGGTCAGGGGGCGGCTATGGCTACACCTTC.

This clonotype was counted between two and nine times. The gene calls are TRBV5-1 and TRBJ1-4; D is ambiguous. CDR3 length equals 14 residues. Trimming took 3 bases from V and 4 from J, leaving 10 bases between them. Germline CDR1 reads SGHRS; CDR2 reads YFSETQ. CDR3 amino acids: CASSSDGFNEKLFF. The DNA of the CDR3 is TGCGCCAGCAGCTCGGACGGTTTTAATGAAAAACTGTTTTTT.

This clonotype was observed at least ten times. The J gene is TRBJ2-5, the V gene TRBV2, with no clear D. CDR3 length: 13 amino acids. Trimming shortened V by 1 base and J by 9 bases, and 12 bases separated the two germline ends. Germline loops: CDR1 SNHLY, CDR2 FYNNEI. Here the CDR3 reads CASSEGQKRAQYF. For the CDR3, the DNA is TGTGCCAGCAGTGAAGGGCAAAAAAGGGCCCAGTACTTC.

This clonotype came up many times. CDR3 region: CASRETGPGYTF. In nucleotides, the CDR3 is TGTGCCAGCAGGGAGACAGGCCCTGGCTACACCTTC. The rearrangement uses TRBV28 and TRBJ1-2; D is possibly TRBD1 (6 bases). The germline V gene has CDR1 MDHEN and CDR2 SYDVKM. The CDR3 sequence is 12 residues long. With 6 bases removed from V and 7 bases from J, the gap between germline ends came to 12 bases.

Ten or more counts support this clonotype. The chain joins TRBV2 to TRBJ2-2, with D possibly matching TRBD2 (5 bases). Trimming took 2 bases from V and 1 from J, leaving 17 bases between them. CDR1 SNHLY and CDR2 FYNNEI come from the germline V gene. The CDR3 is made up of 18 amino acids. CDR3 in amino acids: CASSETPLSSRNTGELFF. In DNA, the CDR3 is TGTGCCAGCAGTGAAACCCCCCTGTCTAGCAGGAACACCGGGGAGCTGTTTTTT.